What follows are 27 T cell receptor beta chains derived from one specimen sequenced in a study of blood T cell repertoires in COVID-19 (dated by TCRdb to the early 2020s). Library generation was performed with the immunoSEQ multiplex PCR assay. The table comes from immuneACCESS by way of TCRdb, which keeps in-frame sequences with V and J called. Part of the clones is missing from these tables; in studies checked, under half for an unresolved V gene and the rest for unknown reasons. The sample includes 62,000 or so clones, with 70% to 90% observed a single time. Of the sample, approximately 3.8% is held by the ten largest clones. The sequenced sample was PBMCs or T cells enriched from blood (not recorded which). These receptor sequences come from a woman between 35 and 50 years old with acute COVID-19.

The chain carries TRBV5-1 and TRBJ2-1; 14 bases line up with TRBD2. The V segment lost 4 bases and the J segment 2 bases; nucleotides outside the gene matches: 2. Germline-derived CDR1 and CDR2 are SGHRS and YFSETQ. This CDR3 has 16 residues. In DNA, the CDR3 is TGCGCCAGCAGCGTGACTAGCGGGGGGGCCTACAATGAGCAGTTCTTC. This encodes CASSVTSGGAYNEQFF.

The V call is TRBV2, the J call TRBJ2-7; 7 bases are shared with TRBD2. The CDR3 has 13 residues. V lost 3 bases to trimming and J lost 3 bases; unmatched junction nucleotides: 2. Germline V CDR1 and CDR2: SNHLY, FYNNEI. CDR3 region: CASSDREVYEQYF. In DNA form, the CDR3 reads TGTGCCAGCAGTGATCGGGAGGTCTACGAGCAGTACTTC.

V is TRBV29-1 and J is TRBJ1-2; D may be TRBD1 (5 bases). CDR3 length: 11 residues. Germline assignment: CDR1 SQVTM and CDR2 ANQGSEA. The V and J ends lost 6 bases and 8 bases respectively, with 13 bases between them. The CDR3 bases are TGCAGCGTGGAGGGGTATGAAGGCTACACCTTC. Its protein is CSVEGYEGYTF.

The V call is TRBV28, the J call TRBJ1-1, with D maybe TRBD1 (6 bases). Germline CDR1 MDHEN, CDR2 SYDVKM. Trimming removed 6 bases at V and 0 bases at J, with 17 bases between. CDR3 length equals 16 residues. The CDR3 nucleotides read TGTGCCAGCAGCTTGGGACAATCGCGAATGAACACTGAAGCTTTCTTT. Translation gives CASSLGQSRMNTEAFF. Looking up the rest from reference TRBV28 and TRBJ1-1 gives the full variable domain: DVKVTQSSRYLVKRTGEKVFLECVQDMDHENMFWYRQDPGLGLRLIYFSYDVKMKEKGDIPEGYSVSREKKERFSLILESASTNQTSMYLCASSLGQSRMNTEAFFGQGTRLTVV.

This clone was counted a single time. The chain couples TRBV28 to TRBJ1-5; TRBD1 matches 7 bases. Germline trimming cut 9 bases from V and 2 bases from J; bases unmatched to any gene: 7. Germline V gives CDR1 MDHEN, CDR2 SYDVKM. The CDR3 spans 14 residues. CDR3 bases: TGTGCCAGTCACCTAGGGGGCGGCAATCAGCCCCAGCATTTT. Its protein is CASHLGGGNQPQHF.

This clone was seen only once. The J gene is TRBJ2-5, the V gene TRBV5-1; no definite D call. CDR3 length: 17 amino acids. V lost 4 bases and J lost 5, with 24 bases in between. Looked up from germline, CDR1 is SGHRS and CDR2 is YFSETQ. The CDR3 loop reads CASSLGRAAWVVETQYF. CDR3 nucleotides: TGCGCCAGCAGCCTAGGCCGAGCAGCTTGGGTGGTGGAGACCCAGTACTTC.

This chain joins TRBV27 and TRBJ2-7; D is possibly TRBD2 (5 bases). Germline V CDR1 and CDR2: MNHEY, SMNVEV (reference sequence). V dropped 2 bases and J dropped 6 bases, with 14 bases sitting between them. The CDR3 spans 14 residues. This CDR3 is CASSLMGSLAEQYF. The CDR3 DNA reads as TGTGCCAGCAGTTTAATGGGCAGCCTAGCCGAGCAGTACTTC.

The CDR3 nucleotides read TGTGCCATCAGGAGGGAGGGGGGTAAGCGGGACGGTGCCACAGATACGCAGTATTTT. Translation: CAIRREGGKRDGATDTQYF. The chain employs TRBV10-3 and TRBJ2-3; D perhaps matches TRBD2 (7 bases). V shed 6 bases and J shed 2 bases, with 27 bases lying between them. CDR3 length: 19 amino acids. Germline V lookup: CDR1 ENHRY, CDR2 SYGVKD.

The rearrangement uses TRBV2 and TRBJ1-4, with TRBD1 matching 7 bases. V shed 7 bases and J 4 bases; nucleotides not matched to a gene: 12. The CDR3 extends over 16 amino acids. The germline gives CDR1 SNHLY, CDR2 FYNNEI. The CDR3 is CASILEGGTLNEKLFF. As DNA, the CDR3 is TGTGCCAGCATCTTGGAAGGGGGCACCCTTAATGAAAAACTGTTTTTT.

The V gene is TRBV7-9, the J gene TRBJ1-5, with 7 bases fitting TRBD1. The germline gives CDR1 SEHNR, CDR2 FQNEAQ (reference sequence). V dropped 5 bases and J dropped 3; count of bases not matched to a gene: 4. This CDR3 is 14 amino acids long. The CDR3 DNA sequence: TGTGCCAGCAGCCAGACAGGGCTCAATCAGCCCCAGCATTTT. Protein product: CASSQTGLNQPQHF.

The rearrangement joins TRBV5-1 to TRBJ2-5, with 14 bases aligning to TRBD2. The trim removed 0 bases at V and 5 bases at J, leaving 3 bases unmatched. The CDR3 loop spans 16 amino acids. Germline V lookup: CDR1 SGHRS, CDR2 YFSETQ. CDR3 loop: CASSLGLAGGSETQYF. Written as DNA, the CDR3 is TGCGCCAGCAGCTTGGGACTAGCGGGGGGGAGTGAGACCCAGTACTTC.

This rearrangement joins TRBV5-1 to TRBJ2-2; maybe TRBD1 (6 bases). Trimming left V 3 bases short and J 1 base short, with 10 bases between. This CDR3 is 15 amino acids long. Germline V gene lookup returns CDR1 SGHRS and CDR2 YFSETQ. CDR3 protein: CASSSWDKNTGELFF. The CDR3 DNA reads as TGCGCCAGCAGCTCCTGGGACAAGAACACCGGGGAGCTGTTTTTT.

The chain employs TRBV6-5 and TRBJ2-7; no clear D. Germline V lookup: CDR1 MNHEY, CDR2 SVGAGI. This CDR3 is built from 12 residues. Trimming stripped 6 bases from V and 0 bases from J, with 6 bases between. In DNA, the CDR3 is TGTGCCAGCAGAGAGAGCTCCTACGAGCAGTACTTC. This translates into CASRESSYEQYF.

J is TRBJ2-1 and V is TRBV28; 10 nucleotides line up with TRBD2. J lost 0 bases, V lost 5 bases, and 13 bases had no gene match. CDR3 size: 19 residues. Germline V gene data show CDR1 as MDHEN and CDR2 as SYDVKM. CDR3 loop: CASSRDSGGFLSSYNEQFF. DNA for the CDR3: TGTGCCAGCAGTCGAGATAGCGGGGGGTTCTTAAGCTCCTACAATGAGCAGTTCTTC.

The gene calls are TRBV28 and TRBJ1-4, with D maybe TRBD1 (6 bases). The CDR3 is made up of 14 amino acids. Per germline, CDR1 MDHEN and CDR2 SYDVKM. V lost 7 bases, J lost 7 bases, and 16 bases lay in between. The CDR3 bases are TGTGCCAGCATGCCCAGGGGTGAGGGTGAAAAACTGTTTTTT. It specifies CASMPRGEGEKLFF.

The CDR3 loop reads CASQTRLAGTDTQYF. The CDR3 DNA reads TGCGCCAGCCAAACCCGACTAGCGGGCACAGATACGCAGTATTTT. This rearrangement joins TRBV5-1 to TRBJ2-3, with 9 bases identical to TRBD2. The germline CDR1 and CDR2 sequences are SGHRS and YFSETQ. With V trimmed by 7 bases and J by 1 base, 7 bases remained unmatched. The CDR3 runs to 15 residues.

V is TRBV3-1 (or the pseudogene TRBV3-2) and J is TRBJ2-2; D not resolved. V was pared by 4 bases and J by 2 bases, with 8 bases between. This CDR3 comprises 14 residues. Germline CDR1 LGHDT, CDR2 YNNKEL (reference sequence). CDR3 sequence reads: CASSPRINTGELFF. In DNA form, the CDR3 reads TGTGCCAGCAGCCCGAGAATTAACACCGGGGAGCTGTTTTTT.

The rearrangement joins TRBV7-9 to TRBJ2-3; 7 nucleotides agree with TRBD1. J was trimmed by 2 bases and V by 1 base; bases with no gene match: 6. This CDR3 has 16 amino acids. Looked up from germline, CDR1 is SEHNR and CDR2 is FQNEAQ (reference sequence). The CDR3 region has the DNA TGTGCCAGCAGCTTAGGACACAGGGGAGACACAGATACGCAGTATTTT. It codes for CASSLGHRGDTDTQYF.

Comment on this clone: Other DNA sequences in the sample encode the same CDR3. The chain has TRBV28 and TRBJ2-7, with a weak D call TRBD2 (7 bases). The germline V gene has CDR1 MDHEN and CDR2 SYDVKM. There are 14 residues in the CDR3. The V and J ends lost 2 bases and 3 bases respectively, with 11 bases between them. The CDR3 DNA is TGTGCCAGCAGTTTAGCGGGGGCTGACTACGAGCAGTACTTC. Amino acids: CASSLAGADYEQYF. Full variable domain (outside the CDR3, taken from reference TRBV28 and TRBJ2-7): DVKVTQSSRYLVKRTGEKVFLECVQDMDHENMFWYRQDPGLGLRLIYFSYDVKMKEKGDIPEGYSVSREKKERFSLILESASTNQTSMYLCASSLAGADYEQYFGPGTRLTVT.

This chain links TRBV19 with TRBJ1-5; D gene uncertain. Germline CDR1 reads LNHDA; CDR2 reads SQIVND (reference sequence). V lost 1 base and J lost 7, with 8 bases in between. CDR3 length: 13 residues. The CDR3 sequence is CASSIGGEQPQHF. CDR3 bases: TGTGCCAGTAGTATAGGGGGAGAGCAGCCCCAGCATTTT.

The rearrangement links TRBV24-1 to TRBJ2-3, with 8 bases matching TRBD1. The CDR3 runs to 13 residues. V lost 5 bases and J lost 10; bases outside the gene matches: 7. The germline V gene has CDR1 KGHDR and CDR2 SFDVKD. The CDR3 is CATSVPGQVPQYF. CDR3 nucleotide sequence: TGTGCCACCAGTGTTCCGGGACAGGTGCCGCAGTATTTT.

This chain uses TRBV6-5 with TRBJ1-5, with 9 bases aligning to TRBD1. The germline V gene encodes CDR1 MNHEY and CDR2 SVGAGI. The CDR3 extends over 14 amino acids. The V and J ends lost 8 bases and 3 bases, in that order; junction bases with no gene match: 5. The chain's CDR3 is CASGGQGYNQPQHF. In DNA form, the CDR3 reads TGTGCCAGCGGGGGACAGGGATACAATCAGCCCCAGCATTTT.

The V and J genes are TRBV14 and TRBJ1-1; no clear D. The V and J ends lost 4 bases and 1 base respectively, with 10 bases between them. This CDR3 spans 14 amino acids. Germline CDR1 is SGHDN and CDR2 is FVKESK. CDR3 nucleotide sequence: TGTGCCAGCAGCCCCTTAATAGAGAACACTGAAGCTTTCTTT. This translates into CASSPLIENTEAFF.

The CDR3 coding sequence is TGTGCCAGCAGTTTGGCAGGTTCCTCACCCCTCCACTTT. Translating gives CASSLAGSSPLHF. The chain has TRBV12-3 or TRBV12-4 and TRBJ1-6; D not resolved. V was trimmed by 3 bases and J by 10 bases, leaving 10 bases between them. This CDR3 contains 13 residues.

The V and J genes are TRBV5-3 and TRBJ1-3, with D possibly being TRBD1 (6 bases). TRBV5-3 is marked as an open reading frame, function uncertain. Between the trimmed V and J ends, which lost 3 bases and 0 bases, there was a span of 13 bases. CDR3 length: 16 residues. DNA for the CDR3: TGTGCCAGAAGCTACCTGACAGGAAGCTCTGGAAACACCATATATTTT. This codes for CARSYLTGSSGNTIYF.

The chain combines TRBV25-1 with TRBJ1-1; D not certain. Germline CDR1 is MGHDK and CDR2 is SYGVNS. V lost 2 bases to trimming and J lost 3 bases, with 7 bases between them. The length of the CDR3 is 13 residues. This CDR3 reads CASSEGGDTEAFF. CDR3 nucleotide sequence: TGTGCCAGCAGTGAAGGTGGAGACACTGAAGCTTTCTTT.

This clone turned up a few times. This CDR3 is also generated by other DNA sequences in the sample. The V call is TRBV7-6, the J call TRBJ2-7; TRBD1 agrees at 8 bases. V gave up 1 base and J gave up 2 bases; unmatched junction bases: 1. The V gene's germline CDR1 is SGHVS and CDR2 FNYEAQ. This CDR3 comprises 14 residues. CDR3 in amino acids: CASSLGTGPYEQYF. CDR3 nucleotides: TGTGCCAGCAGCTTAGGGACAGGGCCCTACGAGCAGTACTTC.